Each of the 17 T cell receptor beta chains below was sequenced from the same sample in a study of blood T cell repertoires in COVID-19. Produced via immunoSEQ multiplex PCR; TCRdb's table is partial and in-frame only. In the table there are approximately 250,000 clones, over 70% of which are singletons. Source material: peripheral blood. The receptors derive from a woman between 65 and 79 years old with COVID-19, enrolled during active disease.

A few counts support this clone. The chain links TRBV19 to TRBJ1-4; no firm D call. V was shortened by 5 bases and J by 4 bases, with 14 bases between the two germline ends. CDR3 length: 15 residues. Germline-derived CDR1 and CDR2 are LNHDA and SQIVND (reference sequence). The CDR3, as DNA: TGTGCCAGTAGTCCCCCGGGGAGCAGTAATGAAAAACTGTTTTTT. Translation gives CASSPPGSSNEKLFF.

The chain couples TRBV20-1 to TRBJ1-1, with no clear D. The CDR3 runs 10 residues. The germline V gene encodes CDR1 DFQATT and CDR2 SNEGSKA (reference sequence). The V end lost 0 bases, the J end lost 11 bases, and 7 bases lay between the germline ends. The CDR3: CSARDHRAFF. The DNA of the CDR3 is TGCAGTGCTAGAGATCATCGGGCTTTCTTT.

J is TRBJ1-5 and V is TRBV30; D unclear. CDR1 is GTSNPN and CDR2 is SVGIG in the germline V gene (reference sequence). This CDR3 has 14 amino acids. Trimming pared 2 bases from V and 2 bases from J, leaving 10 bases between. CDR3 region: CAWSFGRGNQPQHF. CDR3 nucleotides: TGTGCCTGGAGTTTCGGTCGCGGCAATCAGCCCCAGCATTTT.

The J gene is TRBJ2-1, the V gene TRBV6-5; 9 nucleotides align to TRBD1. This CDR3 is 13 amino acids long. Trimming cost V 0 bases and J 10 bases; bases outside gene matches: 1. Germline values: CDR1 MNHEY, CDR2 SVGAGI. CDR3 DNA sequence: TGTGCCAGCAGTTACTCGGGACAGGGCGAGCAGTTCTTC. It yields the protein CASSYSGQGEQFF.

J is TRBJ2-7 and V is TRBV24-1, with D tentatively TRBD2 (5 bases). V dropped 9 bases and J dropped 4 bases, with 18 bases sitting between them. This CDR3 is 14 amino acids long. Germline V gene sequence: CDR1 KGHDR, CDR2 SFDVKD. The CDR3, as DNA: TGTGCCACCGCAGCGGACTCCGTTCGTTACGAGCAGTACTTC. It codes for CATAADSVRYEQYF.

V usage is TRBV30 and J usage is TRBJ1-2; possible D gene TRBD1, 5 bases. This CDR3 contains 14 residues. Trimming removed 7 bases at V and 3 bases at J, with 18 bases between. Germline CDR1 reads GTSNPN; CDR2 reads SVGIG (reference sequence). The CDR3 spells CASPVGRWDYGYTF. The CDR3 DNA sequence: TGTGCCTCGCCGGTGGGGCGTTGGGACTATGGCTACACCTTC.

Written as DNA, the CDR3 is TGTGCCAGCAGGGGACAGGGTGAGAGTAACTATGGCTACACCTTC. Protein product: CASRGQGESNYGYTF. The chain employs TRBV7-9 and TRBJ1-2; 9 nucleotides agree with TRBD1. The CDR3 contains 15 residues. Germline lookup yields CDR1 SEHNR and CDR2 FQNEAQ (reference sequence). With V trimmed by 6 bases and J by 1 base, 6 bases remained unmatched.

This chain uses TRBV6-5 with TRBJ2-2; maybe TRBD1 (6 bases). V dropped 6 bases and J dropped 1 base, with 9 bases sitting between them. Looked up from germline, CDR1 is MNHEY and CDR2 is SVGAGI. The CDR3 extends over 14 amino acids. The DNA for the CDR3 is TGTGCCAGCAGGAGCAGGGGGAACACCGGGGAGCTGTTTTTT. Translated, it gives CASRSRGNTGELFF.

The genes are TRBV14 and TRBJ2-2; 8 positions match TRBD2. The CDR3 has 15 residues. From germline, CDR1 is SGHDN and CDR2 FVKESK. Trimming took 5 bases from V and 6 from J; bases not matched to a gene: 8. CDR3 bases: TGTGCCAGCAGCAAAAATATACTAGCGGCCGGGGAGCTGTTTTTT. This gives the protein CASSKNILAAGELFF.

The rearrangement uses TRBV2 and TRBJ2-7, with 8 bases identical to TRBD2. Per germline, CDR1 SNHLY and CDR2 FYNNEI. This CDR3 region has 13 residues. The junction had 7 bases not matched to a gene; V was cut back by 6 bases and J by 6 bases. In DNA form, the CDR3 reads TGTGCCAGCAGGAGAGGGACTAGGGCCGAGCAGTACTTC. Translating it yields CASRRGTRAEQYF.

This chain connects TRBV19 to TRBJ1-5; no clear D gene. The CDR3 runs to 13 residues. In germline, CDR1 is LNHDA, CDR2 SQIVND (reference sequence). Trimming removed 1 base at V and 7 bases at J, with 8 bases between. This chain's CDR3 is CASSIAWRQPQHF. CDR3 bases: TGTGCCAGTAGTATAGCATGGCGGCAGCCCCAGCATTTT. The full variable domain, its missing parts supplied by reference TRBV19 and TRBJ1-5, is DGGITQSPKYLFRKEGQNVTLSCEQNLNHDAMYWYRQDPGQGLRLIYYSQIVNDFQKGDIAEGYSVSREKKESFPLTVTSAQKNPTAFYLCASSIAWRQPQHFGDGTRLSIL.

The chain couples TRBV24-1 to TRBJ1-1; D is perhaps TRBD1 (5 bases). CDR3 length equals 13 residues. V was clipped by 4 bases and J by 3 bases, with 8 bases between them. In germline, CDR1 is KGHDR, CDR2 SFDVKD. The CDR3 sequence is CATSDPGYTEAFF. CDR3 nucleotide sequence: TGTGCCACCAGTGACCCAGGGTACACTGAAGCTTTCTTT.

This rearrangement joins TRBV12-3 or TRBV12-4 to TRBJ1-2; 7 bases line up with TRBD1. V dropped 6 bases and J dropped 6; count of bases not matched to a gene: 7. CDR3 length: 13 residues. The CDR3 DNA sequence: TGTGCCAGCAGCCCTCGGGACAGTGATGGCTACACCTTC. It yields the protein CASSPRDSDGYTF.

V is TRBV24-1 and J is TRBJ1-5; no definite D call. This CDR3 comprises 14 residues. The germline CDR1 and CDR2 sequences are KGHDR and SFDVKD. V was pared by 1 base and J by 7 bases, with 10 bases between. CDR3 in amino acids: CATSDFKVGQPQHF. CDR3 bases: TGTGCCACCAGTGATTTTAAGGTCGGGCAGCCCCAGCATTTT.

Comment on this clone: Other DNA sequences of this sample code for an identical CDR3. The chain is built from TRBV6-5 and TRBJ1-2; D remains ambiguous. The CDR3 length is 12 residues. Trimming left V 0 bases short and J 8 bases short, with 7 bases between. Germline assignment: CDR1 MNHEY and CDR2 SVGAGI. The DNA for the CDR3 is TGTGCCAGCAGTTACTCGGGCTACGGCTACACCTTC. It translates to CASSYSGYGYTF.

The gene calls are TRBV7-2 and TRBJ1-2; D is undetermined. There are 12 residues in the CDR3. V shed 6 bases and J shed 0 bases, with 5 bases lying between them. CDR1 and CDR2 (germline): SGHTA, FQGNSA. The CDR3 region is CASSPANYGYTF. Here the CDR3 DNA reads TGTGCCAGCAGTCCAGCTAACTATGGCTACACCTTC.

The chain carries TRBV5-1 and TRBJ1-1; 7 bases are shared with TRBD1. With V trimmed by 7 bases and J by 1 base, 10 bases remained unmatched. CDR3 length equals 15 residues. CDR1 is SGHRS and CDR2 is YFSETQ in the germline V gene. The CDR3 region is CASRRTTGRNTEAFF. The CDR3 DNA sequence: TGCGCCAGCCGACGAACGACAGGGAGGAACACTGAAGCTTTCTTT.